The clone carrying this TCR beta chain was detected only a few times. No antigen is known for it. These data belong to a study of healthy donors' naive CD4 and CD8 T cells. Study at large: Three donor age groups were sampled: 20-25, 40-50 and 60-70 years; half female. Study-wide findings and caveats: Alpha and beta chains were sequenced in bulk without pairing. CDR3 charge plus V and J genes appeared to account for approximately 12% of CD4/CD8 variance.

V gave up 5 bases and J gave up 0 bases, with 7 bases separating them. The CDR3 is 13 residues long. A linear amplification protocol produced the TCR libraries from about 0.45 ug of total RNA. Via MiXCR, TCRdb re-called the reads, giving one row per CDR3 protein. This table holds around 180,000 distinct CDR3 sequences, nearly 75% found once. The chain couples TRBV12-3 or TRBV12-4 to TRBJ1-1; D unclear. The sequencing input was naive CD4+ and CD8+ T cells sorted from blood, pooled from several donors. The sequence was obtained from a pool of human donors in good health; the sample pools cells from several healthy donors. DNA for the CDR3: TGTGCCAGCAGTCTGCGGCTGAACACTGAAGCTTTCTTT. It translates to CASSLRLNTEAFF.